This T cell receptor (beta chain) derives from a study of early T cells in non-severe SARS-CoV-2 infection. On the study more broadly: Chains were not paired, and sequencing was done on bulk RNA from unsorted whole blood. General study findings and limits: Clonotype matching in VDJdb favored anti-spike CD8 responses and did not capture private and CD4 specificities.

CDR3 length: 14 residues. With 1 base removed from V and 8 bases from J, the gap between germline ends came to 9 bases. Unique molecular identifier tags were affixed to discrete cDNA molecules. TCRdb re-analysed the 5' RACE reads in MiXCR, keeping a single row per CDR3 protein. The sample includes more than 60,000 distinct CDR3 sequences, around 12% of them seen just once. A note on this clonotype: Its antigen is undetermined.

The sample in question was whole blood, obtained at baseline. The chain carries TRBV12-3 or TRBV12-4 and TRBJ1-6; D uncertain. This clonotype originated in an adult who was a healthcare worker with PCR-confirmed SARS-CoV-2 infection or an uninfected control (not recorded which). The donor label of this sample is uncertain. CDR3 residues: CASSLGFPDSPLHF. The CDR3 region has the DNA TGTGCCAGCAGTTTAGGATTCCCGGATTCACCCCTCCACTTT.